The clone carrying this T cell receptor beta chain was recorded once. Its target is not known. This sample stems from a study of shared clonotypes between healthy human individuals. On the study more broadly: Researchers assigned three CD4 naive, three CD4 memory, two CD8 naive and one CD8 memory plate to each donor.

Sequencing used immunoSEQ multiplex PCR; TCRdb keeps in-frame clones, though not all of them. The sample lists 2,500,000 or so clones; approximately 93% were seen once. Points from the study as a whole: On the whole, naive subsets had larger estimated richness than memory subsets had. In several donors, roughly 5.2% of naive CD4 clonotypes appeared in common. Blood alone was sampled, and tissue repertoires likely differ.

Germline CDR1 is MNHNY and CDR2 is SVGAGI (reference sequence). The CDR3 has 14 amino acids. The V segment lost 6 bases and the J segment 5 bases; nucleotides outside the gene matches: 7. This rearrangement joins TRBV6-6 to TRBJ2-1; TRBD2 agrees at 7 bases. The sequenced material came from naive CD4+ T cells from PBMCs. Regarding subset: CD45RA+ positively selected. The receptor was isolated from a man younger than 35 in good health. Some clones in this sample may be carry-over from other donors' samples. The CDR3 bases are TGTGCCAGCAGCGGGAGGTATAGTAACAATGAGCAGTTCTTC. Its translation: CASSGRYSNNEQFF.